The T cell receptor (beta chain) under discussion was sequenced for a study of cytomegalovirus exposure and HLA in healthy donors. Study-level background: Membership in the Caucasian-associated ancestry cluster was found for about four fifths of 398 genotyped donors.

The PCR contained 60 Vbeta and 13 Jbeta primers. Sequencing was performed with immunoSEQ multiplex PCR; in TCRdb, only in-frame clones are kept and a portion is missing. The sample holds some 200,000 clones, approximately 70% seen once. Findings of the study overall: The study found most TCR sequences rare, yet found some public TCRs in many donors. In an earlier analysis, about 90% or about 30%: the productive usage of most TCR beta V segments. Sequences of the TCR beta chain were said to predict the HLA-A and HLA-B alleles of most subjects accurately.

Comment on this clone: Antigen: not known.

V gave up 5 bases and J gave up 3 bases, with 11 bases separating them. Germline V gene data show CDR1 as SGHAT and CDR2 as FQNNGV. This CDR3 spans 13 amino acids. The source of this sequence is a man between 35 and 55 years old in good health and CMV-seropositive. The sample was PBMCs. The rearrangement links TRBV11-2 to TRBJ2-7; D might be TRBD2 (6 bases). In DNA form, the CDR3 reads TGTGCCAGCAGCCCAGGGACTGGCTACGAGCAGTACTTC. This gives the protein CASSPGTGYEQYF. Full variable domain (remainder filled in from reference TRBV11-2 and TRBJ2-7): EAGVAQSPRYKIIEKRQSVAFWCNPISGHATLYWYQQILGQGPKLLIQFQNNGVVDDSQLPKDRFSAERLKGVDSTLKIQPAKLEDSAVYLCASSPGTGYEQYFGPGTRLTVT.